The present T cell receptor beta chain was sequenced within a study of identical twins (dated by TCRdb to the mid-2010s). Turning to the overall study: The study deep-sequenced TCR alpha and beta repertoires from monozygotic twins, unrelated adults of various ages and cord blood to test whether fetal clonotypes persist. To rule out contamination, the twin experiments were replicated at different times with different library preparation protocols. The paper as a whole reports these results and caveats: Excess twin sharing in beta out-of-frame sequences was weaker because fewer shared sequences lowered the signal-to-noise ratio. Recombination models systematically underestimated out-of-frame TCR alpha sharing in monozygotic twins but agreed with sharing between unrelated individuals. Fewer insertions were carried by abundant cord blood beta clonotypes; a weaker similar trend was observed in young adult naive repertoires, while no such trend was observed in memory repertoires. Because the same donors could not be followed over many years, the conclusions depended on cross-sectional statistical analysis. Zero-insertion analyses could be partly confounded by invariant T cells such as MAIT and iNKT, though diverse VJ usage argued against such confounding for most clonotypes. Compared with coincidental sharing between unrelated individuals, out-of-frame TCR alpha sequences shared between twins showed an excess of sequences with low generation probability.

Every donor in the study was a healthy Caucasian. Miltenyi CD45RO+ enrichment and human naive T-cell isolation kits were used to isolate memory (CD45RO+) and naive T cells from PBMC. This clonotype was picked up many times. Its antigen remains unidentified. Per-nucleotide qualities are absent, and no much larger clonotype sits a single base away. The CDR3 runs 15 residues from the cysteine to the phenylalanine. Here the CDR3 DNA is all that survives: 45 bases in frame from base 1. CDR1 MNHEY and CDR2 SVGEGT were looked up in the germline V gene. V ends up 7 bases short and J 8 bases short, with an unmatched junction base count of 12. Libraries were prepared through 5' RACE. The data were produced on an Illumina HiSeq 2000. Template switching added a universal primer binding site, and the final cDNA carried a unique molecular identifier that allowed TCR cDNA molecules to be counted accurately. Specific primers in the conserved constant-segment region were used to synthesize first-strand cDNA for the TCR alpha and beta chains. To control for contamination, every cDNA library carried two barcodes: a SMART-Mk sample barcode plus Illumina barcodes. TruSeq adapter sequences, together with Illumina sample barcodes, were added in two successive PCR steps. The Illumina HiSeq platform was used with custom primers to sequence TCR alpha and beta cDNA libraries. The published analysis was carried out like this. MiGEC processed the raw reads to extract unique molecular identifiers, while MiXCR was used to determine the CDR3 positions. Recombination models were inferred per individual with the repgenHMM and IGoR tools using an EM algorithm. Shared clonotypes were analyzed with the tcR package in R, and sharing was normalized by the product of cloneset sizes. To study raw recombination free of thymic and clonal selection effects, out-of-frame nonproductive sequences were analyzed. The public reads were run again by TCRdb, first through fastp at Q25 and then through MiXCR, and only productive beta chains were kept. Rows are unified per CDR3 protein, each entry keeping the most common DNA and genes. Here the V and J calls rest on TCRdb's processing, not on the authors' analysis. This sample gives 150,000 or so distinct CDR3 sequences in total; under 4.5% of them show up just once. The ten largest clones capture approximately 7.7% of the sample.

The material sequenced was memory T cells sorted from blood. This specimen's cell subset or site label, interpreted: CD45RO+ enriched T cells. The chain employs TRBV6-2 or TRBV6-3 and TRBJ2-1; 9 bases in between match TRBD2. The TCR originated in a man between 18 and 35 years old in good health. For the CDR3, the sequence is CASTPGSGSVDEQFF. The DNA sequence is given as TGTGCCAGCACCCCGGGTAGCGGGAGTGTTGATGAGCAGTTCTTC.